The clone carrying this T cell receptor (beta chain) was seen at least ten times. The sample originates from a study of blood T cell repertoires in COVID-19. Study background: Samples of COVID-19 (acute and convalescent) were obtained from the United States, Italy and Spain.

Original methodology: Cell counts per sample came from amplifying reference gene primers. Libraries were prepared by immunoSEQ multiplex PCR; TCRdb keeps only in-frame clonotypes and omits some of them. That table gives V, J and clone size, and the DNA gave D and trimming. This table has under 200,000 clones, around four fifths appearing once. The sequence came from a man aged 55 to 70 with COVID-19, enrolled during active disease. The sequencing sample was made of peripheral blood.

CDR3: CASSSPQGAREGGYTF. Here the CDR3 DNA reads TGTGCCAGCAGCTCGCCCCAGGGGGCGCGAGAGGGTGGCTACACCTTC. This chain uses TRBV27 with TRBJ1-2, with TRBD1 matching 8 bases. The length of the CDR3 is 16 residues. V shed 6 bases, J shed 7 bases, and the junction held 16 bases outside the gene matches. Germline CDR1 and CDR2: MNHEY and SMNVEV (reference sequence).